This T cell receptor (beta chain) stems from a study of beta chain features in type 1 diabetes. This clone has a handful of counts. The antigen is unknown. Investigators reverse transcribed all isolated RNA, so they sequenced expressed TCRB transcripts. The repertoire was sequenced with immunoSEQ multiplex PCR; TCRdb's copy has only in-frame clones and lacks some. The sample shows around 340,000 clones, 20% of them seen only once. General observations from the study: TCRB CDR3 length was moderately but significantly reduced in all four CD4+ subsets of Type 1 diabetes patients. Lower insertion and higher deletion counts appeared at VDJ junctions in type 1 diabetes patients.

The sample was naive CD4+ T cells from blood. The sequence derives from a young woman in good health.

In DNA, the CDR3 is TGTGCCTGGAGGCGAGGGACTGGGAGGGCAGATACGCAGTATTTT. Its translation: CAWRRGTGRADTQYF. The chain combines TRBV30 with TRBJ2-3; 7 bases are a match to TRBD2. Germline V gene lookup returns CDR1 GTSNPN and CDR2 SVGIG (reference sequence). CDR3 length: 15 amino acids. Trimming removed 3 bases from V and 4 bases from J; junction bases left unmatched: 10. Looking up the rest from reference TRBV30 and TRBJ2-3 gives the full variable domain: SQTIHQWPATLVQPVGSPLSLECTVEGTSNPNLYWYRQAAGRGLQLLFYSVGIGQISSEVPQNLSASRPQDRQFILSSKKLLLSDSGFYLCAWRRGTGRADTQYFGPGTRLTVL.